This entry lists 6 T cell receptor beta chains sequenced from one sample in a study of CXCR3-negative and CXCR3-positive naive CD8 T cells. The authors prepared UMI-labeled TRB cDNA libraries by 5' RACE. TCRdb reworked the 5' RACE reads into one entry per CDR3 protein, no DNA. This specimen shows 75,000 or so distinct CDR3 sequences; the ten leading clones hold more than 1.5%. Material: naive CXCR3- CD8+ T cells from blood. Subset: CD45RO-CCR7+CD27+CD95- naive CD8+ T cells lacking CXCR3 (TNR3-). The receptors were gathered from a human donor in good health. Some clones in this sample may be carry-over from other donors' samples.

CDR3 sequence reads: CASSHPSGQALSGYTF. The V and J genes are TRBV12-3 or TRBV12-4 and TRBJ1-2; the TCRdb D gene call, TRBD1, has no DNA to confirm it. The CDR3 sequence is 16 residues long.

This CDR3 reads CASSSDISGYNEQFF. This rearrangement joins TRBV5-1 to TRBJ2-1. The CDR3 covers 15 residues. The germline V gene encodes CDR1 SGHRS and CDR2 YFSETQ. The full variable domain, with the rest looked up from reference TRBV5-1 and TRBJ2-1, is KAGVTQTPRYLIKTRGQQVTLSCSPISGHRSVSWYQQTPGQGLQFLFEYFSETQRNKGNFPGRFSGRQFSNSRSEMNVSTLELGDSALYLCASSSDISGYNEQFFGPGTRLTVL.

V is TRBV28 and J is TRBJ2-2. Per the germline V gene, CDR1 is MDHEN and CDR2 is SYDVKM. The CDR3 runs 15 residues. The chain's CDR3 is CASSSGSGNTGELFF.

J is TRBJ2-7 and V is TRBV10-3. The CDR3 runs 16 residues. Germline CDR1 reads ENHRY; CDR2 reads SYGVKD. The CDR3 sequence is CAIMGIKSTGTYEQYF.

The chain carries TRBV29-1 and TRBJ1-2. From germline, CDR1 is SQVTM and CDR2 ANQGSEA. CDR3 length: 11 amino acids. CDR3 loop: CSVEGLRGYTF.

V gene TRBV7-6 combines with J gene TRBJ2-7; the D gene TCRdb calls, TRBD1, cannot be checked with no DNA. The length of the CDR3 is 15 residues. The germline gives CDR1 SGHVS, CDR2 FNYEAQ. The CDR3 loop reads CASSFDGTGSYEQYF.